These 26 T cell receptor beta chains originate from one sample sequenced in a study of cytomegalovirus exposure and HLA in healthy donors. Primers: 60 Vbeta forward and 13 Jbeta reverse. Measured with immunoSEQ multiplex PCR; TCRdb has only the in-frame clones, and not every one. The table for this sample gives around 100,000 clones. Sequencing was performed on PBMCs. Receptors originate from a man in his forties in good health and CMV-seropositive.

This chain uses TRBV4-3 with TRBJ2-5; possibly TRBD1 for D (6 bases). Germline lookup yields CDR1 LGHNA and CDR2 YSLEER. The CDR3 is made up of 15 amino acids. The V end lost 1 base, the J end lost 2 bases, and 11 bases lay between the germline ends. CDR3 amino acids: CASSQGPGQQETQYF. DNA of the CDR3: TGCGCCAGCAGCCAAGGTCCGGGACAACAAGAGACCCAGTACTTC.

The chain links TRBV5-4 to TRBJ2-1, with TRBD2 matching 8 bases. Per germline, CDR1 SGHNT and CDR2 YYREEE (reference sequence). The CDR3 loop spans 15 amino acids. V gave up 2 bases and J gave up 0 bases; unmatched junction bases: 1. CDR3 sequence (DNA): TGTGCCAGCAGCTTCAGCGGGAGCTCCTACAATGAGCAGTTCTTC. Protein sequence: CASSFSGSSYNEQFF. Variable domain in full (rest from reference TRBV5-4 and TRBJ2-1): ETGVTQSPTHLIKTRGQQVTLRCSSQSGHNTVSWYQQALGQGPQFIFQYYREEENGRGNFPPRFSGLQFPNYSSELNVNALELDDSALYLCASSFSGSSYNEQFFGPGTRLTVL.

The chain employs TRBV7-8 and TRBJ2-1; a possible D gene is TRBD2 (6 bases). The CDR3 length is 16 residues. Germline assignment: CDR1 SGHVS and CDR2 FQNEAQ. V gave up 6 bases and J gave up 6 bases, with 21 bases separating them. As DNA, the CDR3 is TGTGCCAGCAGTCCCACCGGGGGAAAGAGATTCAATGAGCAGTTCTTC. It is translated as CASSPTGGKRFNEQFF.

V and J are TRBV5-1 and TRBJ2-7; 8 bases align to TRBD1. This CDR3 is built from 13 residues. J lost 6 bases, V lost 0 bases, and 2 bases had no gene match. The germline V gene encodes CDR1 SGHRS and CDR2 YFSETQ. The CDR3 is CASSLEQGGEQYF. CDR3 coding DNA: TGCGCCAGCAGCTTGGAACAGGGGGGCGAGCAGTACTTC. Together with reference TRBV5-1 and TRBJ2-7, the CDR3 gives the full variable domain: KAGVTQTPRYLIKTRGQQVTLSCSPISGHRSVSWYQQTPGQGLQFLFEYFSETQRNKGNFPGRFSGRQFSNSRSEMNVSTLELGDSALYLCASSLEQGGEQYFGPGTRLTVT.

The chain couples TRBV5-4 to TRBJ2-3, with 8 bases aligning to TRBD2. Losses at the gene ends were 2 bases for V and 0 bases for J; bases not matched to a gene: 8. CDR3 length equals 17 residues. Germline CDR1 and CDR2: SGHNT and YYREEE (reference sequence). CDR3 residues: CASSLAPSGFSTDTQYF. CDR3 bases: TGTGCCAGCAGCTTAGCCCCTAGCGGGTTCAGCACAGATACGCAGTATTTT.

Concerning this clone: Additional DNA sequences in this sample encode the identical CDR3. The chain combines TRBV11-2 with TRBJ1-5; the D gene is possibly TRBD1 (6 bases). This CDR3 spans 15 amino acids. Trimming cost V 2 bases and J 3 bases, with 11 bases left between them. Germline loops: CDR1 SGHAT, CDR2 FQNNGV. The CDR3 region has the DNA TGTGCCAGCAGCTTACACAGGGCCCCCAATCAGCCCCAGCATTTT. Its protein is CASSLHRAPNQPQHF.

The chain links TRBV28 to TRBJ2-1, with 8 bases identical to TRBD2. This CDR3 has 15 amino acids. In germline, CDR1 is MDHEN, CDR2 SYDVKM. J was trimmed by 10 bases and V by 6 bases; bases with no gene match: 14. CDR3: CASRDKRESPKEQFF. As DNA, the CDR3 is TGTGCCAGCAGAGATAAGCGGGAGTCTCCGAAAGAGCAGTTCTTC.

The chain couples TRBV5-6 to TRBJ2-5, with 11 bases matching TRBD2. Unmatched junction bases numbered 12, after V lost 6 bases and J lost 5 bases. The length of the CDR3 is 16 residues. Germline assignment: CDR1 SGHDT and CDR2 YYEEEE. The CDR3 reads CASTSNLAGGGETQYF. The CDR3 DNA follows: TGTGCCAGCACCTCGAATTTAGCGGGAGGGGGCGAGACCCAGTACTTC. The full variable domain, with the rest looked up from reference TRBV5-6 and TRBJ2-5, is DAGVTQSPTHLIKTRGQQVTLRCSPKSGHDTVSWYQQALGQGPQFIFQYYEEEERQRGNFPDRFSGHQFPNYSSELNVNALLLGDSALYLCASTSNLAGGGETQYFGPGTRLLVL.

The V call is TRBV5-4, the J call TRBJ2-3; the match to TRBD2 covers 9 bases. The CDR3 contains 15 residues. CDR1 and CDR2 from the germline V gene are SGHNT and YYREEE (reference sequence). J was trimmed by 0 bases and V by 4 bases; bases with no gene match: 3. The DNA for the CDR3 is TGTGCCAGCAGCGTGGCGGGAGGGAGCACAGATACGCAGTATTTT. This gives the protein CASSVAGGSTDTQYF.

V and J are TRBV7-2 and TRBJ1-5, with TRBD1 matching 7 bases. The germline CDR1 and CDR2 sequences are SGHTA and FQGNSA. There are 13 residues in the CDR3. The trim removed 7 bases at V and 3 bases at J, leaving 3 bases unmatched. The CDR3 reads CASKTGTNQPQHF. For the CDR3, the DNA is TGTGCCAGCAAGACAGGGACCAATCAGCCCCAGCATTTT.

The chain carries TRBV7-8 and TRBJ1-3; D gene unclear. Trimming took 5 bases from V and 3 from J, leaving 14 bases between them. Germline V gives CDR1 SGHVS, CDR2 FQNEAQ. The CDR3 is 15 amino acids. CDR3 sequence reads: CASSLTDNFGNTIYF. CDR3 sequence (DNA): TGTGCCAGCAGCCTCACCGACAATTTTGGAAACACCATATATTTT. Supplemented by reference TRBV7-8 and TRBJ1-3, the full variable domain reads GAGVSQSPRYKVAKRGQDVALRCDPISGHVSLFWYQQALGQGPEFLTYFQNEAQLDKSGLPSDRFFAERPEGSVSTLKIQRTQQEDSAVYLCASSLTDNFGNTIYFGEGSWLTVV.

To note about this clone: This sample also contains other DNA sequences that code for the same CDR3. V usage is TRBV6-5 and J usage is TRBJ2-7, with 9 bases that match TRBD1. The CDR3 contains 14 residues. Per the germline V gene, CDR1 is MNHEY and CDR2 is SVGAGI. V shed 2 bases, J shed 2 bases, and the junction held 1 base outside the gene matches. The CDR3 DNA follows: TGTGCCAGCAGTTACCGGGACAGGGCCTACGAGCAGTACTTC. Protein sequence: CASSYRDRAYEQYF.

The rearrangement uses TRBV4-2 and TRBJ2-1; D not certain. CDR1 is LGHNA and CDR2 is YNFKEQ in the germline V gene. The CDR3 sequence is 15 residues long. V lost 1 base, J lost 4 bases, and 11 bases lay in between. The CDR3 protein is CASSQGLSQYNEQFF. The DNA of the CDR3 is TGTGCCAGCAGCCAAGGACTCTCGCAATACAATGAGCAGTTCTTC.

V gene TRBV13 combines with J gene TRBJ2-7; 15 bases fit TRBD2. With 5 bases clipped from V and 5 bases from J, the junction kept 7 bases outside the gene matches. The germline CDR1 and CDR2 sequences are PRHDT and FYEKMQ (reference sequence). The CDR3 has 16 amino acids. In DNA form, the CDR3 reads TGTGCCAGCAGCCAGAGGACTAGCGGGAGGGCCCACGAGCAGTACTTC. Translation: CASSQRTSGRAHEQYF.

This rearrangement joins TRBV28 to TRBJ2-5, with 10 positions matching TRBD2. Germline trimming cut 8 bases from V and 6 bases from J; bases unmatched to any gene: 12. This CDR3 comprises 15 residues. CDR1 MDHEN and CDR2 SYDVKM come from the germline V gene. CDR3 residues: CASREAGGPGKTQYF. For the CDR3, the DNA is TGTGCCAGCCGAGAAGCGGGAGGGCCCGGGAAGACCCAGTACTTC.

J is TRBJ2-7 and V is TRBV7-9; D not resolved. Per germline, CDR1 SEHNR and CDR2 FQNEAQ (reference sequence). The CDR3 covers 14 residues. V lost 5 bases and J lost 3, with 14 bases in between. CDR3 nucleotides: TGTGCCAGCAGCCTAGACGGAAGGAGCTACGAGCAGTACTTC. This gives the protein CASSLDGRSYEQYF.

J is TRBJ2-4 and V is TRBV7-9; a possible D gene is TRBD1 (5 bases). Trimming left V 5 bases short and J 11 bases short, with 13 bases between. This CDR3 spans 12 amino acids. Per germline, CDR1 SEHNR and CDR2 FQNEAQ (reference sequence). The CDR3 region has the DNA TGTGCCAGCAGCGCAGGGTTACCCTTTCAGTACTTC. It specifies CASSAGLPFQYF.

The chain joins TRBV18 to TRBJ2-5; TRBD1 is a possible D gene (6 bases). The germline V gene encodes CDR1 KGHSH and CDR2 LQKENI. Trimming removed 4 bases at V and 4 bases at J, with 13 bases between. The CDR3 has 14 residues. CDR3 DNA sequence: TGTGCCAGCTCACAACAGGGACGGGGAGAGACCCAGTACTTC. Amino acid sequence: CASSQQGRGETQYF.

The rearrangement links TRBV9 to TRBJ2-2, with TRBD2 as a possible D gene (5 bases). The V end was cut by 4 bases, the J end by 4 bases, with 17 bases between. Per germline, CDR1 SGDLS and CDR2 YYNGEE. The CDR3 is made up of 16 amino acids. CDR3 sequence: CASSQRMGVFTGELFF. The CDR3 DNA follows: TGTGCCAGCAGCCAAAGAATGGGAGTGTTCACCGGGGAGCTGTTTTTT.

The rearrangement joins TRBV2 to TRBJ2-3; maybe TRBD2 (6 bases). V was trimmed by 7 bases and J by 0 bases, leaving 14 bases between them. CDR3 size: 15 residues. Germline CDR1 and CDR2: SNHLY and FYNNEI. CDR3 loop: CASTPVGTSTDTQYF. CDR3 nucleotide sequence: TGTGCCAGCACACCGGTCGGGACTAGCACAGATACGCAGTATTTT.

The chain joins TRBV5-1 to TRBJ2-3, with D maybe TRBD1 (6 bases). V was clipped by 4 bases and J by 6 bases, with 9 bases between them. The length of the CDR3 is 12 residues. Germline loops: CDR1 SGHRS, CDR2 YFSETQ. CDR3 bases: TGCGCCAGCAGCCATACAGGGGATACGCAGTATTTT. Protein: CASSHTGDTQYF. Variable domain in full (rest from reference TRBV5-1 and TRBJ2-3): KAGVTQTPRYLIKTRGQQVTLSCSPISGHRSVSWYQQTPGQGLQFLFEYFSETQRNKGNFPGRFSGRQFSNSRSEMNVSTLELGDSALYLCASSHTGDTQYFGPGTRLTVL.

The V call is TRBV7-9, the J call TRBJ2-3; TRBD2 matches at 8 bases. The CDR3 has 16 residues. Germline V CDR1 and CDR2: SEHNR, FQNEAQ (reference sequence). V dropped 1 base and J dropped 3; count of bases not matched to a gene: 6. The CDR3 sequence is CASSLGLERETDTQYF. For the CDR3, the DNA is TGTGCCAGCAGCTTAGGGTTGGAGCGGGAGACAGATACGCAGTATTTT.

The chain links TRBV7-3 to TRBJ2-5; 10 bases map to TRBD2. The end of the DNA aligns better with TRBJ2-7, so the J call may be wrong. Germline V gives CDR1 SGHTA, CDR2 FQGTGA. The CDR3 runs to 14 residues. The DNA for the CDR3 is TGTGCCAGCAGCCAACTAGCGGGGCACTACGAGCAGTACTTC. Amino acids: CASSQLAGHYEQYF.

The CDR3 protein is CASSLWDIPGLANYEQYF. The CDR3 DNA follows: TGTGCCAGCAGCTTGTGGGACATCCCGGGACTAGCGAACTACGAGCAGTACTTC. This rearrangement joins TRBV5-6 to TRBJ2-7; 10 bases match TRBD2. Germline values: CDR1 SGHDT, CDR2 YYEEEE. V shed 1 base and J 3 bases; nucleotides not matched to a gene: 13. The CDR3 consists of 18 residues.

The chain links TRBV5-1 to TRBJ2-7, with TRBD2 matching over 7 bases. CDR3 length: 17 amino acids. V shed 4 bases and J 1 base; nucleotides not matched to a gene: 14. In germline, CDR1 is SGHRS, CDR2 YFSETQ. The CDR3 DNA follows: TGCGCCAGCAGCCTTCCTCCTAGCGGCCAGAAATCCTACGAGCAGTACTTC. Its translation is CASSLPPSGQKSYEQYF.

The chain has TRBV18 and TRBJ1-2; 8 nucleotides match TRBD1. The J segment lost 10 bases and the V segment lost 3 bases, leaving 16 bases of the junction unmatched. Germline V CDR1 and CDR2: KGHSH, LQKENI. This CDR3 comprises 16 residues. CDR3 protein: CASSPGRGLGIFDYTF. The DNA for the CDR3 is TGTGCCAGCTCACCGGGCAGGGGGCTGGGTATTTTTGACTACACCTTC.